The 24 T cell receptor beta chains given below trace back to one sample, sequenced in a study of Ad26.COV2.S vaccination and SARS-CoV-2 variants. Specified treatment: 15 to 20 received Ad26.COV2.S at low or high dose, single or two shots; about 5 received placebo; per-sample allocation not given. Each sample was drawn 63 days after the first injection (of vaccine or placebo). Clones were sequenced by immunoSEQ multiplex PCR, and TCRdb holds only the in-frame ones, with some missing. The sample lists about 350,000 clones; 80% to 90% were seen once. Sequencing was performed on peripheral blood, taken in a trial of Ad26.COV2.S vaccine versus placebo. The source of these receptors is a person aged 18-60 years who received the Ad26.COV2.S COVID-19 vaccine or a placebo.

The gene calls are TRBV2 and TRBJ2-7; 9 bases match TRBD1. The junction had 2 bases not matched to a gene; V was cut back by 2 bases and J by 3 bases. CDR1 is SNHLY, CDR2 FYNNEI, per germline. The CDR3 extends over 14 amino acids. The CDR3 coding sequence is TGTGCCAGCAGTGAAAGGACAGGGGTCTACGAGCAGTACTTC. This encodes CASSERTGVYEQYF.

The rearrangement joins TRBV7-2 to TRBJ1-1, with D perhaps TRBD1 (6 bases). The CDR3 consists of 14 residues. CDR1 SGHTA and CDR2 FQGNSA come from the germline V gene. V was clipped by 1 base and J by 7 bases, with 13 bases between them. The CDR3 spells CASSLDAGAIEAFF. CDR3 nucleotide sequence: TGTGCCAGCAGCTTAGATGCAGGGGCCATTGAAGCTTTCTTT.

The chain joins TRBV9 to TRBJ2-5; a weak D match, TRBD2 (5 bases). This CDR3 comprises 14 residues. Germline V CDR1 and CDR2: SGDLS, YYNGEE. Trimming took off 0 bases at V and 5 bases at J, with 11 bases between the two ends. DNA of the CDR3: TGTGCCAGCAGCGTAGTCGGGGAAGGGGAGACCCAGTACTTC. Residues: CASSVVGEGETQYF.

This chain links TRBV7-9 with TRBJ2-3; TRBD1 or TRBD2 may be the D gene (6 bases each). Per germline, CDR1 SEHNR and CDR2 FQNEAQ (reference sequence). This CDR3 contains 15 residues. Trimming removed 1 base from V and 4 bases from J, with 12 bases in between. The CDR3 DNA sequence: TGTGCCAGCAGCTTAGGGGGGGCTCGCGCAGATACGCAGTATTTT. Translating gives CASSLGGARADTQYF.

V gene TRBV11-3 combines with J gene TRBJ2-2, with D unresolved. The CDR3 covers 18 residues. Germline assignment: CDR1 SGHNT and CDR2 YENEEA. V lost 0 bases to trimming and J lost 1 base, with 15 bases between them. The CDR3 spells CASSLDSLLHMNTGELFF. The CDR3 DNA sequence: TGTGCCAGCAGCTTAGATTCTCTCTTACACATGAACACCGGGGAGCTGTTTTTT.

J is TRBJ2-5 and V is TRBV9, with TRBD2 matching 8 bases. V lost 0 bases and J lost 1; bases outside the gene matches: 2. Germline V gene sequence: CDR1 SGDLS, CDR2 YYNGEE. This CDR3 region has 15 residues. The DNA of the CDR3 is TGTGCCAGCAGCGTAGTAGGACTAGCCCAAGAGACCCAGTACTTC. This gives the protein CASSVVGLAQETQYF.

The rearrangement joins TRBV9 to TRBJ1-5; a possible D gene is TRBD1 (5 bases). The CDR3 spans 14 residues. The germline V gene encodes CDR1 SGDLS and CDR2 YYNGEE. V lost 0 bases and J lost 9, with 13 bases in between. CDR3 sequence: CASSVGAGPRPQHF. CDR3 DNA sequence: TGTGCCAGCAGCGTAGGAGCAGGGCCAAGGCCCCAGCATTTT. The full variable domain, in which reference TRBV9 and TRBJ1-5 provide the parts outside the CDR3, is DSGVTQTPKHLITATGQRVTLRCSPRSGDLSVYWYQQSLDQGLQFLIQYYNGEERAKGNILERFSAQQFPDLHSELNLSSLELGDSALYFCASSVGAGPRPQHFGDGTRLSIL.

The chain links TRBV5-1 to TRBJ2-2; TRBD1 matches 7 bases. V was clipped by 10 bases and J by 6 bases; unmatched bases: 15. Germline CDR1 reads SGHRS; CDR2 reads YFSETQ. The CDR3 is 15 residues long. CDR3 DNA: TGCGCCTCAGGCATAACAGGGGATCGTGCCGGGGAGCTGTTTTTT. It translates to CASGITGDRAGELFF.

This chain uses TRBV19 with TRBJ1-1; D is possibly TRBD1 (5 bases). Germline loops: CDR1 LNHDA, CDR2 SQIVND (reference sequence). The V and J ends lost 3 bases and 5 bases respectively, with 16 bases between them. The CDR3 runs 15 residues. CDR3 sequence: CASSISGGLGTEAFF. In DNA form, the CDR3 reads TGTGCCAGTAGTATTAGTGGGGGATTAGGGACTGAAGCTTTCTTT. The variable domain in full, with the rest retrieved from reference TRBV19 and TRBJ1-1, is DGGITQSPKYLFRKEGQNVTLSCEQNLNHDAMYWYRQDPGQGLRLIYYSQIVNDFQKGDIAEGYSVSREKKESFPLTVTSAQKNPTAFYLCASSISGGLGTEAFFGQGTRLTVV.

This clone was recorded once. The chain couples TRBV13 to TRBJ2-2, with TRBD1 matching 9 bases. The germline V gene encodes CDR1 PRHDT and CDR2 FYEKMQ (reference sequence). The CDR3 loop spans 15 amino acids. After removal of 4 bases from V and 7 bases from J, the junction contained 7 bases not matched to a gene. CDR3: CASSSMDRGVGELFF. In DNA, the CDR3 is TGTGCCAGCAGCTCTATGGACAGGGGAGTCGGGGAGCTGTTTTTT. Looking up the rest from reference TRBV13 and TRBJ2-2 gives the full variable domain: AAGVIQSPRHLIKEKRETATLKCYPIPRHDTVYWYQQGPGQDPQFLISFYEKMQSDKGSIPDRFSAQQFSDYHSELNMSSLELGDSALYFCASSSMDRGVGELFFGEGSRLTVL.

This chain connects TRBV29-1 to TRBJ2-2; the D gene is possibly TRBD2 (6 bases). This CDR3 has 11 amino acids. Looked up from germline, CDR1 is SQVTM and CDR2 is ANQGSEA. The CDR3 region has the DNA TGCGGTGGGGGGAGTACCGGGGAGCTGTTTTTT. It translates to CGGGSTGELFF.

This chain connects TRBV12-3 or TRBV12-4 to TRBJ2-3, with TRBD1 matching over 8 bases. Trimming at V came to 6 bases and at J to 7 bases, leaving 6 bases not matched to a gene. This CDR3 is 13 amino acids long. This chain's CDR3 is CASRTGGGYTQYF. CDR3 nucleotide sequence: TGTGCCAGCAGAACAGGGGGTGGTTATACGCAGTATTTT.

The CDR3: CASSYEGGGYEQYF. Here the CDR3 DNA reads TGTGCCAGCAGTTATGAGGGAGGGGGCTACGAGCAGTACTTC. This chain uses TRBV6-6 with TRBJ2-7; a possible D gene is TRBD2 (7 bases). Germline CDR1 is MNHNY and CDR2 is SVGAGI (reference sequence). The CDR3 totals 14 residues. The V and J ends lost 3 bases and 3 bases respectively, with 12 bases between them.

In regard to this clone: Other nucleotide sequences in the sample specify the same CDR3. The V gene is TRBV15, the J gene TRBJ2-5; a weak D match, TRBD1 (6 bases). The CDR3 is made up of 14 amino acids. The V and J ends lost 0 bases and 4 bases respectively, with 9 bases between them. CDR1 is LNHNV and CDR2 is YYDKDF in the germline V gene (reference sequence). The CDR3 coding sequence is TGTGCCACCAGCAGAGACAGAGGGGGAGAGACCCAGTACTTC. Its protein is CATSRDRGGETQYF.

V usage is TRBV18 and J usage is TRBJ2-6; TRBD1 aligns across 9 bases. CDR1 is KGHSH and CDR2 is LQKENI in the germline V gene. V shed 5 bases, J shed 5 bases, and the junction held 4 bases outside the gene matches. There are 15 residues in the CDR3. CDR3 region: CASSKTGGWANVLTF. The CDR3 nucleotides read TGTGCCAGCTCAAAAACAGGGGGCTGGGCCAACGTCCTGACTTTC. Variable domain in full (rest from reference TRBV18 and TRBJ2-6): NAGVMQNPRHLVRRRGQEARLRCSPMKGHSHVYWYRQLPEEGLKFMVYLQKENIIDESGMPKERFSAEFPKEGPSILRIQQVVRGDSAAYFCASSKTGGWANVLTFGAGSRLTVL.

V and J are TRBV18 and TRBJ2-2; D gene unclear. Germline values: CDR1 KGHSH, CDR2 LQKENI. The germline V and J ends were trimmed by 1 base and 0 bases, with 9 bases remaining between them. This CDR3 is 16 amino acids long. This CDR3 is CASSPRPPTNTGELFF. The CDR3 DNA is TGTGCCAGCTCACCACGGCCACCAACGAACACCGGGGAGCTGTTTTTT.

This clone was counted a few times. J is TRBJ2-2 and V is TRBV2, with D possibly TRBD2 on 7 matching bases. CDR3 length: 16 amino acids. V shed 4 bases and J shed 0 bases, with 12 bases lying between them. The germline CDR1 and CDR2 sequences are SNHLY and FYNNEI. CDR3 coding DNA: TGTGCCAGCAGTGTCCGAGGGGGGGCGAACACCGGGGAGCTGTTTTTT. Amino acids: CASSVRGGANTGELFF.

CDR3 nucleotide sequence: TGTGCCAGCAGCTTAGGGACCGCGATTTCCTACGAGCAGTACTTC. Protein product: CASSLGTAISYEQYF. The V and J genes are TRBV7-9 and TRBJ2-7; no reliable D call. This CDR3 region has 15 residues. Germline CDR1 and CDR2: SEHNR and FQNEAQ (reference sequence). V was pared by 1 base and J by 1 base, with 11 bases between.

In nucleotides, the CDR3 is TGTGCCAGCAGCCCCACGGACAGGGGGCACACTGAAGCTTTCTTT. This encodes CASSPTDRGHTEAFF. This chain links TRBV7-9 with TRBJ1-1; 11 nucleotides agree with TRBD1. Per germline, CDR1 SEHNR and CDR2 FQNEAQ (reference sequence). This CDR3 is built from 15 residues. With V trimmed by 5 bases and J by 3 bases, 5 bases remained unmatched.

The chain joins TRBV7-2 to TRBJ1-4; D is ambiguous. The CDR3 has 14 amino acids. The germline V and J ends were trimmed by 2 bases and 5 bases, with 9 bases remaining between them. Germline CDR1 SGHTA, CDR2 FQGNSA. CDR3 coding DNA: TGTGCCAGCAGCTTAATGGGAGACAATGAAAAACTGTTTTTT. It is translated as CASSLMGDNEKLFF.

CDR3 in DNA: TGTGCCACCAGTGATTTGGACCGCCCGACCCAGTACTTC. This translates into CATSDLDRPTQYF. This sequence joins TRBV24-1 and TRBJ2-5, with D uncertain. The CDR3 covers 13 residues. Germline assignment: CDR1 KGHDR and CDR2 SFDVKD. V lost 0 bases, J lost 7 bases, and 8 bases lay in between.

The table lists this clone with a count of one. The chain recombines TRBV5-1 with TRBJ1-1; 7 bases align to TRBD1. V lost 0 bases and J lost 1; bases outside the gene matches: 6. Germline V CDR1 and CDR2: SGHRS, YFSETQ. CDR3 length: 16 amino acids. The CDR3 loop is CASSLDRGPTNTEAFF. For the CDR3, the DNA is TGCGCCAGCAGCTTGGACAGGGGCCCTACGAACACTGAAGCTTTCTTT.

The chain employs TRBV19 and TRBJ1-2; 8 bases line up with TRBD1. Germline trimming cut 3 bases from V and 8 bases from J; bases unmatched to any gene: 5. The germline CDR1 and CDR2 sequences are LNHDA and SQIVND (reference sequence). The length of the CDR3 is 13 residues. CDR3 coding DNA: TGTGCCAGTAGTATCACAGGGGGAGGCGGCTACACCTTC. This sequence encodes CASSITGGGGYTF.

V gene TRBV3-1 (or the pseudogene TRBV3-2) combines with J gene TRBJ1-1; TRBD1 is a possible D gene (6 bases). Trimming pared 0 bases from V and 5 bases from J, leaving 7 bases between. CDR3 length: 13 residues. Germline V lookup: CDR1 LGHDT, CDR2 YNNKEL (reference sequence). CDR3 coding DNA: TGTGCCAGCAGCCAAGATCAGGGGACTGAAGCTTTCTTT. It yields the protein CASSQDQGTEAFF.